Each of the 30 T cell receptor beta chains below was sequenced from the same sample in a study of cytomegalovirus exposure and HLA in healthy donors. The PCR employed 60 Vbeta primers together with 13 Jbeta primers. Assay: immunoSEQ multiplex PCR; the TCRdb copy retains only in-frame clones and omits some. Here the sample spans about 200,000 clones, 81% being singletons. Sequencing used PBMCs. The receptors were sampled from a middle-aged man in good health and CMV-seropositive.

This clone was seen more than once but under ten times. The chain is built from TRBV29-1 and TRBJ2-1, with D possibly being TRBD1 (6 bases). The germline gives CDR1 SQVTM, CDR2 ANQGSEA. CDR3 length: 16 residues. V was trimmed by 5 bases and J by 2 bases, leaving 19 bases between them. The CDR3 DNA reads TGCAGCGTTCCCGCCCAGGGGACGATCGCCTACAATGAGCAGTTCTTC. Translation: CSVPAQGTIAYNEQFF.

This chain links TRBV5-4 with TRBJ2-4; 11 bases fit TRBD2. J lost 3 bases, V lost 0 bases, and 11 bases had no gene match. The CDR3 is 19 amino acids. The germline CDR1 and CDR2 sequences are SGHNT and YYREEE (reference sequence). CDR3 amino acids: CASSLDGLAGGPDKNIQYF. CDR3 bases: TGTGCCAGCAGCTTGGATGGTTTAGCGGGAGGGCCAGACAAAAACATTCAGTACTTC.

This clone was detected once. The chain employs TRBV4-2 and TRBJ2-7; 9 bases line up with TRBD1. The CDR3 has 17 residues. Germline V gives CDR1 LGHNA, CDR2 YNFKEQ. With 0 bases clipped from V and 0 bases from J, the junction kept 6 bases outside the gene matches. CDR3 coding DNA: TGTGCCAGCAGCCAAGAATCAGGGACAGGGAGCTCCTACGAGCAGTACTTC. Translating it yields CASSQESGTGSSYEQYF.

The gene calls are TRBV19 and TRBJ1-4; D gene ambiguous. CDR3 length equals 15 residues. Trimming stripped 4 bases from V and 8 bases from J, with 17 bases between. Germline CDR1 reads LNHDA; CDR2 reads SQIVND (reference sequence). CDR3 bases: TGTGCCAGTAGTAACGATCTAGGCGCGGGGGAAAAACTGTTTTTT. Encoded protein: CASSNDLGAGEKLFF.

There are a few counts of this clone. The chain is built from TRBV2 and TRBJ2-1; maybe TRBD2 (6 bases). Germline assignment: CDR1 SNHLY and CDR2 FYNNEI. V lost 8 bases and J lost 0, with 14 bases in between. This CDR3 spans 15 amino acids. CDR3 sequence (DNA): TGTGCCAGCGCTCCTAGCGTTACCTCCTACAATGAGCAGTTCTTC. This gives the protein CASAPSVTSYNEQFF.

The V and J genes are TRBV11-2 and TRBJ2-7; D might be TRBD2 (6 bases). V was clipped by 3 bases and J by 2 bases, with 14 bases between them. This CDR3 comprises 15 residues. Germline values: CDR1 SGHAT, CDR2 FQNNGV. CDR3 DNA: TGTGCCAGCAGCTTTGGAGGGACCGCCGCCTACGAGCAGTACTTC. This encodes CASSFGGTAAYEQYF.

The V call is TRBV15, the J call TRBJ2-1; D not certain. CDR1 LNHNV and CDR2 YYDKDF come from the germline V gene (reference sequence). This CDR3 has 19 amino acids. V lost 0 bases and J 0 bases, leaving 18 bases between the germline ends. The CDR3 bases are TGTGCCACCAGCAGAGATACTAAAGGCTTCAAGAGCTCCTACAATGAGCAGTTCTTC. Protein product: CATSRDTKGFKSSYNEQFF. The entire variable domain, with the rest obtained from reference TRBV15 and TRBJ2-1, is as follows: DAMVIQNPRYQVTQFGKPVTLSCSQTLNHNVMYWYQQKSSQAPKLLFHYYDKDFNNEADTPDNFQSRRPNTSFCFLDIRSPGLGDTAMYLCATSRDTKGFKSSYNEQFFGPGTRLTVL.

The CDR3 nucleotides read TGTGCCAGCAGCTCAGACAGGAACTCCTACAATGAGCAGTTCTTC. Translation gives CASSSDRNSYNEQFF. V and J are TRBV6-5 and TRBJ2-1; TRBD1 is a possible D gene (6 bases). Germline CDR1 MNHEY, CDR2 SVGAGI. This CDR3 has 15 amino acids. Between the trimmed V and J ends, which lost 6 bases and 0 bases, there was a span of 12 bases.

This clone occurred a few times. The gene calls are TRBV7-9 and TRBJ1-1, with D perhaps TRBD1 (6 bases). The CDR3 contains 14 residues. Trimming took 1 base from V and 4 from J, leaving 10 bases between them. CDR1 is SEHNR and CDR2 is FQNEAQ in the germline V gene (reference sequence). CDR3 sequence (DNA): TGTGCCAGCAGCTTAGAGAGGACAGCCACTGAAGCTTTCTTT. This sequence encodes CASSLERTATEAFF.

The rearrangement joins TRBV27 to TRBJ2-7, with a tentative D call TRBD1 (7 bases). The CDR3 consists of 15 residues. Germline V gene sequence: CDR1 MNHEY, CDR2 SMNVEV (reference sequence). Trimming took 5 bases from V and 3 from J, leaving 17 bases between them. This chain's CDR3 is CASSPRRGLGYEQYF. CDR3 coding DNA: TGTGCCAGCAGTCCCCGGAGGGGGCTCGGCTACGAGCAGTACTTC.

The CDR3 DNA reads TGTGCCAGCAGCCCAGCGACAGGGGGAGGCAATCAGCCCCAGCATTTT. It translates to CASSPATGGGNQPQHF. The genes are TRBV7-8 and TRBJ1-5, with 9 bases matching TRBD1. J was trimmed by 2 bases and V by 5 bases; bases with no gene match: 7. Germline CDR1 and CDR2: SGHVS and FQNEAQ. This CDR3 has 16 amino acids.

This clone has just one count. The chain joins TRBV29-1 to TRBJ1-3; maybe TRBD1 (5 bases). The CDR3 contains 13 residues. Germline CDR1 and CDR2: SQVTM and ANQGSEA. V was trimmed by 2 bases and J by 2 bases, leaving 7 bases between them. The CDR3 bases are TGCAGCGTTGAATCAGGGACTGGAAACACCATATATTTT. It is translated as CSVESGTGNTIYF.

V usage is TRBV19 and J usage is TRBJ2-5; 9 nucleotides line up with TRBD1. The CDR3 consists of 16 residues. V was pared by 5 bases and J by 2 bases, with 9 bases of the junction left unmatched. The V gene's germline CDR1 is LNHDA and CDR2 SQIVND (reference sequence). Here the CDR3 DNA reads TGTGCCAGTAGTTTCATCGGGACAGGGCGACAAGAGACCCAGTACTTC. This codes for CASSFIGTGRQETQYF. Full variable domain (outside the CDR3, taken from reference TRBV19 and TRBJ2-5): DGGITQSPKYLFRKEGQNVTLSCEQNLNHDAMYWYRQDPGQGLRLIYYSQIVNDFQKGDIAEGYSVSREKKESFPLTVTSAQKNPTAFYLCASSFIGTGRQETQYFGPGTRLLVL.

V is TRBV7-2 and J is TRBJ2-7, with TRBD1 identical over 7 bases. CDR3 length equals 16 residues. Trimming cost V 4 bases and J 2 bases; bases outside gene matches: 11. Germline loops: CDR1 SGHTA, CDR2 FQGNSA. The CDR3 sequence is CASSYRTGRLTYEQYF. CDR3 DNA: TGTGCCAGCAGCTACCGGACAGGCCGACTTACCTACGAGCAGTACTTC.

V is TRBV28 and J is TRBJ2-3, with 7 bases matching TRBD2. Losses at the gene ends were 8 bases for V and 4 bases for J; bases not matched to a gene: 9. Germline V gene lookup returns CDR1 MDHEN and CDR2 SYDVKM. This CDR3 is built from 14 residues. Here the CDR3 reads CASGGGGSADTQYF. As DNA, the CDR3 is TGTGCCAGCGGGGGGGGAGGGTCGGCAGATACGCAGTATTTT.

This clone was seen once. The gene calls are TRBV4-3 and TRBJ2-1, with 7 bases aligning to TRBD2. Trimming cost V 3 bases and J 7 bases; bases outside gene matches: 15. Germline loops: CDR1 LGHNA, CDR2 YSLEER. CDR3 length equals 17 residues. The CDR3 loop is CASSHPGLAALGNEQFF. In nucleotides, the CDR3 is TGCGCCAGCAGCCATCCCGGTCTAGCGGCATTGGGGAATGAGCAGTTCTTC.

This clone was observed once. The rearrangement links TRBV7-7 to TRBJ2-5, with D tentatively TRBD1 (6 bases). The CDR3 extends over 16 amino acids. V was clipped by 2 bases and J by 3 bases, with 16 bases between them. From germline, CDR1 is SSHAT and CDR2 FNYEAQ (reference sequence). CDR3 nucleotides: TGTGCCAGCAGCTTAAGTCAAGGCAGGGGTAAAGAGACCCAGTACTTC. This codes for CASSLSQGRGKETQYF.

This chain links TRBV25-1 with TRBJ1-2, with D perhaps TRBD1 (5 bases). CDR3 length: 16 residues. V shed 5 bases and J shed 3 bases, with 19 bases lying between them. Germline CDR1 MGHDK, CDR2 SYGVNS. The DNA for the CDR3 is TGTGCCAGCAGTCCACCCCTGGAGACAGATTACTATGGCTACACCTTC. It yields the protein CASSPPLETDYYGYTF.

The chain joins TRBV19 to TRBJ1-3; D is uncertain. This CDR3 has 16 amino acids. CDR1 and CDR2 (germline): LNHDA, SQIVND (reference sequence). V lost 7 bases to trimming and J lost 0 bases, with 16 bases between them. Here the CDR3 DNA reads TGTGCCAGTACCCCCCACCTGGGGAGCTCTGGAAACACCATATATTTT. It is translated as CASTPHLGSSGNTIYF.

This rearrangement joins TRBV30 to TRBJ2-5; D call uncertain. The germline V gene encodes CDR1 GTSNPN and CDR2 SVGIG (reference sequence). CDR3 length equals 13 residues. V lost 7 bases, J lost 7 bases, and 19 bases lay in between. The CDR3 DNA sequence: TGTGCCTTTAGCCAGTCCCGTCGCGGGACCCAGTACTTC. Translated: CAFSQSRRGTQYF.

The rearrangement uses TRBV2 and TRBJ2-3; 7 bases fit TRBD2. There are 15 residues in the CDR3. Unmatched junction bases numbered 1, after V lost 0 bases and J lost 1 base. Germline V gene sequence: CDR1 SNHLY, CDR2 FYNNEI. The DNA of the CDR3 is TGTGCCAGCAGTGAAGCGGGGGGGGGCACAGATACGCAGTATTTT. This sequence encodes CASSEAGGGTDTQYF.

The genes are TRBV7-3 and TRBJ2-1, with TRBD2 matching over 10 bases. The CDR3 is 15 amino acids. The V segment lost 3 bases and the J segment 4 bases; nucleotides outside the gene matches: 3. Germline assignment: CDR1 SGHTA and CDR2 FQGTGA. The CDR3 protein is CASSLSSGSYNEQFF. DNA of the CDR3: TGTGCCAGCAGCTTGTCTAGCGGGAGTTACAATGAGCAGTTCTTC.

This chain links TRBV5-1 with TRBJ2-3; 9 nucleotides align to TRBD2. The CDR3 has 17 amino acids. With 0 bases clipped from V and 2 bases from J, the junction kept 7 bases outside the gene matches. CDR1 SGHRS and CDR2 YFSETQ come from the germline V gene. Here the CDR3 DNA reads TGCGCCAGCAGCTTGGAAAGCGCGGGGGGGACCACAGATACGCAGTATTTT. Its translation is CASSLESAGGTTDTQYF.

This clone occurred once. The chain recombines TRBV4-3 with TRBJ2-1, with 7 bases aligning to TRBD2. The CDR3 totals 18 residues. The germline V gene encodes CDR1 LGHNA and CDR2 YSLEER. After removal of 1 base from V and 1 base from J, the junction contained 10 bases not matched to a gene. CDR3 sequence reads: CASSQGDLGGGSYNEQFF. CDR3 coding DNA: TGCGCCAGCAGCCAAGGGGACTTGGGGGGAGGGTCCTACAATGAGCAGTTCTTC.

V gene TRBV6-4 combines with J gene TRBJ2-7, with D maybe TRBD1 (6 bases). The CDR3 runs 15 residues. Trimming cost V 7 bases and J 7 bases, with 23 bases left between them. From germline, CDR1 is MRHNA and CDR2 SNTAGT. CDR3: CASMDPRTALWEQYF. CDR3 DNA sequence: TGTGCCAGCATGGATCCCCGGACAGCCTTGTGGGAGCAGTACTTC.

The chain has TRBV4-2 and TRBJ2-5, with 12 bases matching TRBD2. After removal of 6 bases from V and 5 bases from J, the junction contained 13 bases not matched to a gene. The CDR3 is made up of 17 amino acids. Germline V gene sequence: CDR1 LGHNA, CDR2 YNFKEQ. CDR3 loop: CASSSGGLAGGLETQYF. For the CDR3, the DNA is TGTGCCAGCAGTTCAGGGGGGCTAGCGGGAGGGTTGGAGACCCAGTACTTC.

The chain links TRBV11-3 to TRBJ2-2; D is unclear. Looked up from germline, CDR1 is SGHNT and CDR2 is YENEEA. The CDR3 loop spans 14 amino acids. The germline V and J ends were trimmed by 1 base and 1 base, with 4 bases remaining between them. The CDR3 DNA reads as TGTGCCAGCAGCTTAGCCAGGAACACCGGGGAGCTGTTTTTT. Translation gives CASSLARNTGELFF.

There are a few counts of this clone. The rearrangement links TRBV5-6 to TRBJ1-3; weak D call: TRBD1 (5 bases). Deletions cut 3 bases from V and 4 bases from J, with 14 bases between. The CDR3 loop spans 15 amino acids. The germline gives CDR1 SGHDT, CDR2 YYEEEE. CDR3 in amino acids: CASSSDGGAGNTIYF. CDR3 sequence (DNA): TGTGCCAGCAGCTCCGACGGTGGGGCGGGAAACACCATATATTTT.

This clone occurred a few times. The chain recombines TRBV15 with TRBJ1-5; 7 bases line up with TRBD1. Germline CDR1 LNHNV, CDR2 YYDKDF (reference sequence). J was trimmed by 2 bases and V by 2 bases; bases with no gene match: 6. This CDR3 comprises 16 residues. The CDR3 DNA reads as TGTGCCACCAGCAGAAATACAGGGGCGGGCAATCAGCCCCAGCATTTT. The encoded protein is CATSRNTGAGNQPQHF.

This clone was detected once. V is TRBV5-4 and J is TRBJ1-1; D remains unclear. V lost 0 bases to trimming and J lost 4 bases, with 10 bases between them. There are 14 residues in the CDR3. Germline assignment: CDR1 SGHNT and CDR2 YYREEE (reference sequence). The CDR3 DNA follows: TGTGCCAGCAGCTTGGAGACTGGACTCACTGAAGCTTTCTTT. This sequence encodes CASSLETGLTEAFF.